A single TCR beta chain is shown here with its context. TCRdb's copy holds only in-frame clones and misses some; the assay was immunoSEQ multiplex PCR. This table has fewer than 500,000 clones, 75% to 95% appearing once. The data stem from a study of Ad26.COV2.S vaccination and SARS-CoV-2 variants. Study as a whole: Donor participated within the Ad26.COV2.S arm of the COV1001 trial.

This CDR3 region has 15 residues. Deletions cut 0 bases from V and 4 bases from J, with 10 bases between. CDR1 SGHKS and CDR2 YYEKEE come from the germline V gene (reference sequence). Treatment: about 20 received Ad26.COV2.S at low or high dose, single or two shots; 5 received placebo; per-sample allocation not given. It was on day 63 after the first vaccine or placebo injection that samples were taken. J is TRBJ1-4 and V is TRBV5-5, with D unclear. Sample: peripheral blood, taken in a trial of Ad26.COV2.S vaccine versus placebo. This TCR was sampled from a person aged 18-60 years who received the Ad26.COV2.S COVID-19 vaccine or a placebo. The CDR3 protein is CASSLGAVSNEKLFF. The CDR3 nucleotides read TGTGCCAGCAGCTTGGGCGCGGTTAGTAATGAAAAACTGTTTTTT.